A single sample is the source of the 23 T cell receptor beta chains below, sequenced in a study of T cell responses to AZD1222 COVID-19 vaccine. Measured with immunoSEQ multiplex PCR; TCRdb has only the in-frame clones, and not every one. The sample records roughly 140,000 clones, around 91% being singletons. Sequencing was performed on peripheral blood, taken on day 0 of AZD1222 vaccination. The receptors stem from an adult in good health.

The CDR3 sequence is CASSLDLFGGSQETQYF. The CDR3 region has the DNA TGTGCCAGCAGCTTGGACCTCTTCGGGGGAAGTCAAGAGACCCAGTACTTC. The chain is built from TRBV7-2 and TRBJ2-5, with D maybe TRBD2 (6 bases). Germline CDR1 SGHTA, CDR2 FQGNSA. V lost 3 bases to trimming and J lost 2 bases, with 19 bases between them. CDR3 length equals 17 residues.

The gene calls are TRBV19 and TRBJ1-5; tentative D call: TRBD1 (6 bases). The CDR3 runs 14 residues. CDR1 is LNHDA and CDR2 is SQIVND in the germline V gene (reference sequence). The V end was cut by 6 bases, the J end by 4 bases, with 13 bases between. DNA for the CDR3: TGTGCCAGTAGCCCGGACAGAGTTAATCAGCCCCAGCATTTT. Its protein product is CASSPDRVNQPQHF.

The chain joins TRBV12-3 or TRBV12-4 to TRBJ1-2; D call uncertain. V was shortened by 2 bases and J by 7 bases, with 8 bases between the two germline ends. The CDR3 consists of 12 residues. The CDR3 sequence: CASSLSRTGYTF. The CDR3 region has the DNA TGTGCCAGCAGTTTAAGTAGGACTGGCTACACCTTC.

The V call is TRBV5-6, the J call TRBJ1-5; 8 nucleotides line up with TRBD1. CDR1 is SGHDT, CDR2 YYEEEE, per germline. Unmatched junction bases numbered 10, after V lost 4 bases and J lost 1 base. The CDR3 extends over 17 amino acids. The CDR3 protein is CASSRLTGAISNQPQHF. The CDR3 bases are TGTGCCAGCAGCCGATTGACAGGGGCGATAAGCAATCAGCCCCAGCATTTT. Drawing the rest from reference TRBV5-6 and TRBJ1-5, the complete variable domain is DAGVTQSPTHLIKTRGQQVTLRCSPKSGHDTVSWYQQALGQGPQFIFQYYEEEERQRGNFPDRFSGHQFPNYSSELNVNALLLGDSALYLCASSRLTGAISNQPQHFGDGTRLSIL.

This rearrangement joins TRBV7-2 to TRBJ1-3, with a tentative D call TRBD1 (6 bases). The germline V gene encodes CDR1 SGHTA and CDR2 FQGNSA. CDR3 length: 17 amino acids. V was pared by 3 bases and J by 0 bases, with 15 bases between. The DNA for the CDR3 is TGTGCCAGCAGCTTTCTATGGACAGAATACTCTGGAAACACCATATATTTT. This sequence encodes CASSFLWTEYSGNTIYF.

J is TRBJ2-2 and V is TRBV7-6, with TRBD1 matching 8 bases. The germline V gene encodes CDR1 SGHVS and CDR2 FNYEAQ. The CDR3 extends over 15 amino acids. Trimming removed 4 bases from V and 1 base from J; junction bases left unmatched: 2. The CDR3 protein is CASSSGQGNTGELFF. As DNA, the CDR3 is TGTGCCAGCAGCTCCGGACAGGGGAACACCGGGGAGCTGTTTTTT.

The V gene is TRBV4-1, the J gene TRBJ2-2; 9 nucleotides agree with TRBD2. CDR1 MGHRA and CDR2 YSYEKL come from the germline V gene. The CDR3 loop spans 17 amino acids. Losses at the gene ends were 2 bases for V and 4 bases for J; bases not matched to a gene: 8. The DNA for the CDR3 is TGCGCCAGCAGCCAACTAGGCGGGGGGGCATCCACCGGGGAGCTGTTTTTT. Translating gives CASSQLGGGASTGELFF.

The CDR3: CASSFVNIRGYTF. Written as DNA, the CDR3 is TGTGCCAGCAGCTTCGTTAACATCCGGGGCTACACCTTC. The rearrangement links TRBV7-8 to TRBJ1-2; no clear D. CDR3 length: 13 residues. The V gene lost 3 bases and the J gene lost 8 bases, with 13 bases spanning the gap. Germline V gene data show CDR1 as SGHVS and CDR2 as FQNEAQ.

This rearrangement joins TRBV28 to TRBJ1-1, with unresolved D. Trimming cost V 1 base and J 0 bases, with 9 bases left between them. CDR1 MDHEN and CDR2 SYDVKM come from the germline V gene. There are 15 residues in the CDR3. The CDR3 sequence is CASSLLRGMNTEAFF. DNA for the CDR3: TGTGCCAGCAGTTTATTACGAGGAATGAACACTGAAGCTTTCTTT. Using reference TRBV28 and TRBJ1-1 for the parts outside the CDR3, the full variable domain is DVKVTQSSRYLVKRTGEKVFLECVQDMDHENMFWYRQDPGLGLRLIYFSYDVKMKEKGDIPEGYSVSREKKERFSLILESASTNQTSMYLCASSLLRGMNTEAFFGQGTRLTVV.

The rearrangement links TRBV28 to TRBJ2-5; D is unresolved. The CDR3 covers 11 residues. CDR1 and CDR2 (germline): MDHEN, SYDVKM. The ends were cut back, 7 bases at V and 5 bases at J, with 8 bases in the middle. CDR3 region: CASISVETQYF. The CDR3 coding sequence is TGTGCCAGCATCAGCGTGGAGACCCAGTACTTC.

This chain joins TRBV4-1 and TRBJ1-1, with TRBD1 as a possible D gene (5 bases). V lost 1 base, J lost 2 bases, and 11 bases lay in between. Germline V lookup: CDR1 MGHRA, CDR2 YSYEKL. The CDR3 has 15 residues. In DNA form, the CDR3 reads TGCGCCAGCAGCCAAGTGGTGGGGGGAAACACTGAAGCTTTCTTT. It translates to CASSQVVGGNTEAFF.

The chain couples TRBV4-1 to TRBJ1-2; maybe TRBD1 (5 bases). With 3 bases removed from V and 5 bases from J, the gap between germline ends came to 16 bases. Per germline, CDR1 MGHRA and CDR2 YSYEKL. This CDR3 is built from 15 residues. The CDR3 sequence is CASSQGDQGPYGYTF. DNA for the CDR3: TGCGCCAGCAGCCAGGGGGACCAGGGACCGTATGGCTACACCTTC.

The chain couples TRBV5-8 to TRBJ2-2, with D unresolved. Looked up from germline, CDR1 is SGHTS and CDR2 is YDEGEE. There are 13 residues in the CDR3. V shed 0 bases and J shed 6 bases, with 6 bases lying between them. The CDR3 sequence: CASSLVTPGELFF. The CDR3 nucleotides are TGTGCCAGCAGCTTGGTAACTCCCGGGGAGCTGTTTTTT.

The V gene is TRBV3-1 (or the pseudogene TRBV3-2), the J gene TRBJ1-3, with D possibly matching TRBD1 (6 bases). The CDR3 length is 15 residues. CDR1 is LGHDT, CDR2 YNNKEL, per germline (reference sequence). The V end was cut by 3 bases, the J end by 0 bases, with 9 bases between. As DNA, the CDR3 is TGTGCCAGCAGCCAGCAAGGGGGCTCTGGAAACACCATATATTTT. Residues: CASSQQGGSGNTIYF.

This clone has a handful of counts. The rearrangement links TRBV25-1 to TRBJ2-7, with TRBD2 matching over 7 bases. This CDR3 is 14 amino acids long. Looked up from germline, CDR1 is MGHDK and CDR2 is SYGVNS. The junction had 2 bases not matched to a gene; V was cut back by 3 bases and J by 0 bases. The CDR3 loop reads CASSDRGSSYEQYF. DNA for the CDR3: TGTGCCAGCAGTGACCGCGGGAGCTCCTACGAGCAGTACTTC.

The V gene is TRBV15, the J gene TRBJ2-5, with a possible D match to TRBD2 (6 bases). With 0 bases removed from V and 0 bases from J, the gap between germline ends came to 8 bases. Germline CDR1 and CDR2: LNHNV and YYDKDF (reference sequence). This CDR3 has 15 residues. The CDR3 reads CATSRDRDYQETQYF. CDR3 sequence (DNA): TGTGCCACCAGCAGAGACCGGGACTACCAAGAGACCCAGTACTTC.

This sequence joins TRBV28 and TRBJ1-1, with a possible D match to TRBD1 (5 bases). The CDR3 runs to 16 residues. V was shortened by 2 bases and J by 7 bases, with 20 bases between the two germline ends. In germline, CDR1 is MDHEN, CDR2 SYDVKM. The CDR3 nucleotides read TGTGCCAGCAGTTTACCCCTGGGGGGAGGGTACGGTGAAGCTTTCTTT. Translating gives CASSLPLGGGYGEAFF.

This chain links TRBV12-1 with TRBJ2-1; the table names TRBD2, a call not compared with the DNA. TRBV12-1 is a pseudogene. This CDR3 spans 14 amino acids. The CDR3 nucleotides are TGTGCCAGCAGCCTAGGGACTAGGAACAATGAGCAGTTCTTC. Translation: CASSLGTRNNEQFF.

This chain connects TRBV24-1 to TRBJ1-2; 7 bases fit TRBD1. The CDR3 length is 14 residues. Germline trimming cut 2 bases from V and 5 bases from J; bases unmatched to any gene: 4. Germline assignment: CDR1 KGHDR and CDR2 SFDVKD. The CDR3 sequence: CATSDSAGGYGYTF. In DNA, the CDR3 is TGTGCCACCAGTGATTCTGCAGGGGGTTATGGCTACACCTTC.

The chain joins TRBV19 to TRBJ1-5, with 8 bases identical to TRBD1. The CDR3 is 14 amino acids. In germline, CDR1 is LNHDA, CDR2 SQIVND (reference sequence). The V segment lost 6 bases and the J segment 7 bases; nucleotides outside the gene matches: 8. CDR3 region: CASSLQGASQPQHF. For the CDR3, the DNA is TGTGCCAGTAGCCTTCAGGGGGCTAGCCAGCCCCAGCATTTT.

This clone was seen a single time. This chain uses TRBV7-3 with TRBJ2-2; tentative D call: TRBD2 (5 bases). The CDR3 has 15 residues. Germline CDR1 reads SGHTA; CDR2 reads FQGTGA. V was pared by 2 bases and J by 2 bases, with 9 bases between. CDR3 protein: CASSLVAFNTGELFF. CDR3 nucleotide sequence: TGTGCCAGCAGCTTAGTAGCGTTCAACACCGGGGAGCTGTTTTTT.

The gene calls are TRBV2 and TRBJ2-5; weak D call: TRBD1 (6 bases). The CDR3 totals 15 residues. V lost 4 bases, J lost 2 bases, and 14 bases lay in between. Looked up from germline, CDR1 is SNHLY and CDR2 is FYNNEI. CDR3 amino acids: CASSVLGQIQETQYF. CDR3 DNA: TGTGCCAGCAGTGTTCTGGGACAAATACAAGAGACCCAGTACTTC.

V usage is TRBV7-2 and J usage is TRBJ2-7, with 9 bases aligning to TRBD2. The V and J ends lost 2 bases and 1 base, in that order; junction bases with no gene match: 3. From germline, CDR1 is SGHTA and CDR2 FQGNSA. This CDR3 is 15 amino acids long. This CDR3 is CASSLNSGGSYEQYF. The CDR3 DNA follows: TGTGCCAGCAGCTTAAATAGCGGGGGATCCTACGAGCAGTACTTC.